In this sample, the clone carrying this T cell receptor (beta chain) turned up once. With random hexamers, about 0.5 to 1 ug RNA was reverse transcribed. In TCRdb, the immunoSEQ multiplex PCR reads were re-called with MiXCR into one record per CDR3 protein. The data contain hundreds of thousands of distinct CDR3 sequences, around 83% of them singletons. This sample stems from a study of CD8 T cells in Susac syndrome. V lost 0 bases and J lost 2, with 9 bases in between. The length of the CDR3 is 14 residues. Germline CDR1 is SGDLS and CDR2 is YYNGEE. This chain joins TRBV9 and TRBJ2-7, with D maybe TRBD2 (5 bases). The TCR originated in a human donor with multiple sclerosis. The sequenced sample was CD8+ T cells from PBMCs. The CDR3 loop reads CASSVAEVAYEQYF. The DNA of the CDR3 is TGTGCCAGCAGCGTAGCGGAGGTCGCCTACGAGCAGTACTTC.